The clone carrying this T cell receptor beta chain came up once. Antigen unknown. These data come from a study of siplizumab effects on memory and regulatory T cells. Study results and caveats: In siplizumab cultures, the suppressive function of proliferating Tregs remained unconfirmed. Naive-or-memory phenotypes were unassignable for roughly 80-97% of proliferating CD4+ or CD8+ clones.

Sequenced by immunoSEQ multiplex PCR; TCRdb stores in-frame clones only, minus some. The sample holds 110,000 or so clones; more than 85% are singletons and the top ten take around 0.32%. V was cut by 0 bases and J by 3 bases, with 9 bases left in between. Germline V gene sequence: CDR1 SGHDT, CDR2 YYEEEE. CDR3 size: 14 residues. Material for sequencing was CD4+ T cells sorted from blood. The sequence came from a human donor in good health. The rearrangement uses TRBV5-6 and TRBJ1-1, with D tentatively TRBD1 (5 bases). This chain's CDR3 is CASSLDDRHTEAFF. The CDR3 DNA reads as TGTGCCAGCAGCTTGGATGACAGACACACTGAAGCTTTCTTT. The variable domain in full, with the rest retrieved from reference TRBV5-6 and TRBJ1-1, is DAGVTQSPTHLIKTRGQQVTLRCSPKSGHDTVSWYQQALGQGPQFIFQYYEEEERQRGNFPDRFSGHQFPNYSSELNVNALLLGDSALYLCASSLDDRHTEAFFGQGTRLTVV.